This TCR beta chain stems from a study of T-cell reconstitution after alpha-beta-depleted transplantation in children. CDR3 length: 13 amino acids. CDR1 is LNHNV, CDR2 YYDKDF, per germline (reference sequence). Trimming stripped 5 bases from V and 4 bases from J, with 10 bases between. On this clonotype itself: The antigen is undetermined.

Study outcomes and limitations: Diversity of TCRbeta at day 60 was high in some patients, arising from surviving recipient T cells and thymic progenitors. At the one-year point after transplant, T-cell counts and TCRbeta diversity were found to come mostly from T cells that had been newly produced. Several hundred rapidly expanded clones from non-depleted graft cells reportedly supplied alpha-beta T cells about two months post-transplant.

The authors prepared the TCRbeta library with unique molecular identifiers. TCRdb independently ran MiXCR on the PCR reads; one entry per CDR3 protein. Among about 580,000 distinct CDR3 sequences listed, 23% were seen once. This receptor was taken from a boy younger than two who had a stem cell transplant for acute myeloid leukemia, so the T cells may come from the graft donor. The sample consisted of PBMCs, mostly from graft donor cells, taken 360 days after TCRalphabeta/CD19-depleted stem cell transplant. V is TRBV15 and J is TRBJ2-3, with no clear D. CDR3 region: CATSPRTPDTQYF. The CDR3 region has the DNA TGTGCCACCAGCCCTCGAACCCCAGATACGCAGTATTTT.